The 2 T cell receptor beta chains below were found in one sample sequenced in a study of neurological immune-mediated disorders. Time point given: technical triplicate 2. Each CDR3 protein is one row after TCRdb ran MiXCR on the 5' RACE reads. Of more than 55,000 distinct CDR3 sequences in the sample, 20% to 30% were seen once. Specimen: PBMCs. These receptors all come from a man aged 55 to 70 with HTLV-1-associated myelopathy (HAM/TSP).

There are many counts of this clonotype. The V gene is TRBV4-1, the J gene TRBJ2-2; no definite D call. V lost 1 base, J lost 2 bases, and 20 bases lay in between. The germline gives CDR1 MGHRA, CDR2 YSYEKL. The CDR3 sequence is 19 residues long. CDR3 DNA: TGCGCCAGCAGCCAAGGGATCCTCCGGGCAGGAAAAAACACCGGGGAGCTGTTTTTT. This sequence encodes CASSQGILRAGKNTGELFF.

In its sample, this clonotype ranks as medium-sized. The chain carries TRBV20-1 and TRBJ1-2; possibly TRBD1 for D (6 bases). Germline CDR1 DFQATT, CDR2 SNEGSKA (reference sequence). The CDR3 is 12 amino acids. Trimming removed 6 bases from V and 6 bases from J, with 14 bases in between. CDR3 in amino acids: CSARVTGHGYTF. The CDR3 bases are TGCAGTGCCCGCGTCACAGGGCATGGCTACACCTTC.